These T cell receptor beta chains were read from a single sample in a study of blood T cell repertoires in COVID-19. Here immunoSEQ multiplex PCR was the method, and the copy in TCRdb shows in-frame clones only, minus some. This table holds fewer than 200,000 clones, under 85% found once. Sequencing was carried out using peripheral blood. The receptors stem from a woman older than 75 with acute or convalescent COVID-19. CDR3s include the opening cysteine and the closing phenylalanine or tryptophan. A D gene is named only where the DNA matches it firmly. Only some rows state a clone size, as once, few, many or a class for expanded clones.

clone_size | d_call | j_call | v_call | cdr3_nt | cdr3_aa
NA | NA | TRBJ1-1 | TRBV14 | TGTGCCAGCAGCCAATATGGTCCAGGGCGTGAAGCTTTCTTT | CASSQYGPGREAFF
NA | NA | TRBJ2-1 | TRBV2 | TGTGCCAGCAGTGATGCCCCGACTTACAATGAGCAGTTCTTC | CASSDAPTYNEQFF
once | NA | TRBJ1-2 | TRBV6-5 | TGTGCCAGCACCCCGACACTCCATTCCAACTATGGCTACACCTTC | CASTPTLHSNYGYTF
few | NA | TRBJ1-3 | TRBV6-2/TRBV6-3 | TGTGCCAGCAGCCCTCGTGGCACAGACTCTGGAAACACCATATATTTT | CASSPRGTDSGNTIYF
NA | NA | TRBJ1-1 | TRBV7-3 | TGTGCCAGCAGCTTATCGCCGACAGCGGGGAACACTGAAGCTTTCTTT | CASSLSPTAGNTEAFF
once | NA | TRBJ1-1 | TRBV10-3 | TGTGCCATCAGTGATGACACCGATTCGGACACTGAAGCTTTCTTT | CAISDDTDSDTEAFF
NA | TRBD1 | TRBJ1-2 | TRBV5-1 | TGCGCCAGCAGCTTGGGAGGCCAGGGGGACAGTGGCTACACCTTC | CASSLGGQGDSGYTF
NA | NA | TRBJ2-1 | TRBV20-1 | TGCAGTGCTAGTGGTCTAGATACCTACAATGAGCAGTTCTTC | CSASGLDTYNEQFF
NA | TRBD1 | TRBJ2-7 | TRBV30 | TGTGCCTGGGGGACAGGAACCGCGACCTACGAGCAGTACTTC | CAWGTGTATYEQYF
NA | NA | TRBJ1-1 | TRBV12-3/TRBV12-4 | TGTGCCAGCAGTTTCAGCTGGGCCACTGAAGCTTTCTTT | CASSFSWATEAFF
NA | NA | TRBJ1-6 | TRBV9 | TGTGCCAGCAGCGTTCAGAATTCACCCCTCCACTTT | CASSVQNSPLHF
NA | TRBD2 | TRBJ2-1 | TRBV24-1 | TGTGCCACCAGTGACCGTAGCGGGAGCTCCTACAATGAGCAGTTCTTC | CATSDRSGSSYNEQFF
NA | TRBD2 | TRBJ2-3 | TRBV30 | TGTGCCTGGAGTGTAGGTTTCTTTAGCGGGGTTAGCACAGATACGCAGTATTTT | CAWSVGFFSGVSTDTQYF
NA | TRBD1 | TRBJ2-7 | TRBV5-6 | TGTGCCAGCAGCCCGACAGGGGGCTACGACGAGCAGTACTTC | CASSPTGGYDEQYF
NA | NA | TRBJ2-3 | TRBV24-1 | TGTGCCACCAGTGATCCTACTCGGGCAGATACGCAGTATTTT | CATSDPTRADTQYF
NA | TRBD1 | TRBJ1-2 | TRBV7-9 | TGTGCCAGCAGCTTAGCGTCGGGACAGGGCACCTATGGCTACACCTTC | CASSLASGQGTYGYTF
NA | NA | TRBJ1-6 | TRBV5-6 | TGTGCCAGCAGCTTCCACAGGGATAATTCACCCCTCCACTTT | CASSFHRDNSPLHF
NA | NA | TRBJ2-7 | TRBV11-2 | TGTGCCAGCAGCCAAGACTTCAGGGACGAGCAGTACTTC | CASSQDFRDEQYF
NA | TRBD1 | TRBJ2-6 | TRBV10-3 | TGTGCCATACGCACCGGGACAGGTAGCTCTGGGGCCAACGTCCTGACTTTC | CAIRTGTGSSGANVLTF
NA | TRBD2 | TRBJ2-3 | TRBV7-3 | TGTGCCAGCAGCTCATGGGGGGGATTCACAGATACGCAGTATTTT | CASSSWGGFTDTQYF
NA | TRBD2 | TRBJ2-2 | TRBV2 | TGTGCCAGCAGTGCACTAGCGGGGGGGCCTGGGGAGCTGTTTTTT | CASSALAGGPGELFF
few | NA | TRBJ1-2 | TRBV6-6 | TGTGCCAGCAGTATACAGGGAAACTATGGCTACACCTTC | CASSIQGNYGYTF
NA | NA | TRBJ1-5 | TRBV2 | TGTGCCAGCAGCCCAGGGAACAATCAGCCCCAGCATTTT | CASSPGNNQPQHF
few | TRBD2 | TRBJ2-1 | TRBV11-3 | TGTGCCAGCAGTCCCAAGACTAGCGGTATGGTTGAGCAGTTCTTC | CASSPKTSGMVEQFF
NA | TRBD2 | TRBJ2-5 | TRBV6-5 | TGTGCCAGCAGTCCCCCGACTAGCAGGGTGGGGACCCAGTACTTC | CASSPPTSRVGTQYF
NA | NA | TRBJ1-6 | TRBV27 | TGTGCCAGCAGTTTATCCGGCGGTAATTCACCCCTCCACTTT | CASSLSGGNSPLHF
NA | NA | TRBJ1-1 | TRBV19 | TGTGCCAGTAGCAAGCGGGACGTCAACACTGAAGCTTTCTTT | CASSKRDVNTEAFF
once | NA | TRBJ1-2 | TRBV7-6 | TGTGCCAGCAGCTTAGATTTCCGGTCGGTCTACACCTTC | CASSLDFRSVYTF
NA | NA | TRBJ1-5 | TRBV3-1/TRBV3-2 | TGTGCCAGCAGCCCCTCCACAGGGCGCTATAGCAATCAGCCCCAGCATTTT | CASSPSTGRYSNQPQHF
NA | NA | TRBJ1-5 | TRBV3-1/TRBV3-2 | TGTGCCAGCAGCCCCCGCGGGGACGGCCAGCCCCAGCATTTT | CASSPRGDGQPQHF
NA | NA | TRBJ1-2 | TRBV19 | TGTGCCAGTAGTATAGAGGCGGGGAACTATGGCTACACCTTC | CASSIEAGNYGYTF
NA | NA | TRBJ2-2 | TRBV5-1 | TGCGCCAGCAGCTTGGCTGGGGCGACCTTATTGAACACCGGGGAGCTGTTTTTT | CASSLAGATLLNTGELFF
NA | TRBD2 | TRBJ2-1 | TRBV10-3 | TGTGCCATCAATTGGGCTAGCGGCTACAATGAGCAGTTCTTC | CAINWASGYNEQFF
NA | TRBD2 | TRBJ2-5 | TRBV7-2 | TGTGCCAGCAGCACGGGACTACGGAGGGTCCAGACCCAGTACTTC | CASSTGLRRVQTQYF
NA | NA | TRBJ1-6 | TRBV29-1 | TGCAGCGTTGAGGACCGGGATCATAATTCACCCCTCCACTTT | CSVEDRDHNSPLHF
NA | NA | TRBJ1-1 | TRBV30 | TGTGCCTGGGGACCGATTGCAGGGATCTTCTGGGGCACTGAAGCTTTCTTT | CAWGPIAGIFWGTEAFF
NA | TRBD1 | TRBJ1-6 | TRBV6-5 | TGTGCCAGCAGTTCACTCATCGGGACAGGGCGGTCACCCCTCCACTTT | CASSSLIGTGRSPLHF
NA | NA | TRBJ1-3 | TRBV9 | TGTGCCAGCAGCGTAGGAGACTCTGGAAACACCATATATTTT | CASSVGDSGNTIYF
once | TRBD2 | TRBJ2-3 | TRBV5-1 | TGCGCCACCGGACTAGCGGGAGACCGAGATACGCAGTATTTT | CATGLAGDRDTQYF
NA | NA | TRBJ1-1 | TRBV5-1 | TGCGCCAGCAGCCCCCAGGGCACTGAAGCTTTCTTT | CASSPQGTEAFF